Below, 13 T cell receptor beta chains from the same sample are listed, as sequenced in a study of blood T cell repertoires in COVID-19. This table comes from immunoSEQ multiplex PCR, and its TCRdb copy is limited to in-frame clones, with some not included. The sample lists fewer than 70,000 clones, 79% occurring once. The sequencing sample was made of peripheral blood. The receptors here all came from a man between 60 and 75 years old with acute or convalescent COVID-19.

V usage is TRBV12-3 or TRBV12-4 and J usage is TRBJ1-2; 9 nucleotides agree with TRBD1. The ends lost 6 bases at V and 9 bases at J; junction bases unmatched: 8. CDR3 length: 13 residues. DNA of the CDR3: TGTGCCAGCAGCCGAGGACAGGGGAGGAGCTACACCTTC. Translation: CASSRGQGRSYTF.

The chain couples TRBV19 to TRBJ2-7, with 12 bases that match TRBD2. Germline-derived CDR1 and CDR2 are LNHDA and SQIVND (reference sequence). The CDR3 length is 15 residues. Germline trimming cut 6 bases from V and 3 bases from J; bases unmatched to any gene: 6. The CDR3 region has the DNA TGTGCCAGTAGCTCTTGGGGACTAGCGGGCTACGAGCAGTACTTC. It yields the protein CASSSWGLAGYEQYF.

The chain couples TRBV6-5 to TRBJ1-2; a weak D match, TRBD1 (5 bases). V was cut by 6 bases and J by 4 bases, with 12 bases left in between. Germline V CDR1 and CDR2: MNHEY, SVGAGI. CDR3 length: 13 residues. CDR3 sequence reads: CASSLERGYGYTF. In nucleotides, the CDR3 is TGTGCCAGCAGCCTGGAAAGGGGCTATGGCTACACCTTC.

This chain links TRBV12-3 or TRBV12-4 with TRBJ1-2; D perhaps matches TRBD1 (5 bases). The CDR3 loop spans 12 amino acids. V dropped 6 bases and J dropped 7 bases, with 12 bases sitting between them. In DNA form, the CDR3 reads TGTGCCAGCAGCCTCGGGGGGTCTGGCTACACCTTC. This sequence encodes CASSLGGSGYTF.

This chain connects TRBV18 to TRBJ1-2; possible D gene TRBD1, 5 bases. The CDR3 runs to 14 residues. Trimming shortened V by 6 bases and J by 1 base, and 12 bases separated the two germline ends. Germline-derived CDR1 and CDR2 are KGHSH and LQKENI. The CDR3 is CASSLVGDNYGYTF. CDR3 nucleotides: TGTGCCAGCTCCCTGGTAGGGGATAACTATGGCTACACCTTC.

The rearrangement links TRBV19 to TRBJ2-5, with TRBD2 matching over 8 bases. Germline CDR1 and CDR2: LNHDA and SQIVND (reference sequence). The length of the CDR3 is 14 residues. Trimming cost V 9 bases and J 3 bases; bases outside gene matches: 9. The CDR3 DNA sequence: TGTGCCAGCGCGGCCCGGGGGGGAAAAGAGACCCAGTACTTC. This codes for CASAARGGKETQYF. The whole variable domain, filled in from reference TRBV19 and TRBJ2-5, reads DGGITQSPKYLFRKEGQNVTLSCEQNLNHDAMYWYRQDPGQGLRLIYYSQIVNDFQKGDIAEGYSVSREKKESFPLTVTSAQKNPTAFYLCASAARGGKETQYFGPGTRLLVL.

A word on this clone: This sample includes further DNA sequences coding for the same CDR3. The J gene is TRBJ1-2, the V gene TRBV10-3, with D maybe TRBD1 (5 bases). This CDR3 has 13 amino acids. Per germline, CDR1 ENHRY and CDR2 SYGVKD. V shed 0 bases and J shed 3 bases, with 5 bases lying between them. Here the CDR3 DNA reads TGTGCCATCAGTGAGTCACAGGACTATGGCTACACCTTC. Translating it yields CAISESQDYGYTF.

In this sample, this clone turned up a few times. The chain uses TRBV5-1 and TRBJ1-1; D unresolved. Germline V lookup: CDR1 SGHRS, CDR2 YFSETQ. Trimming took off 3 bases at V and 3 bases at J, with 9 bases between the two ends. This CDR3 region has 13 residues. In DNA, the CDR3 is TGCGCCAGCAGCTACCGGGAGGACACTGAAGCTTTCTTT. It is translated as CASSYREDTEAFF.

The rearrangement joins TRBV6-5 to TRBJ1-4; D is undetermined. The CDR3 runs to 16 residues. Per the germline V gene, CDR1 is MNHEY and CDR2 is SVGAGI. Trimming left V 2 bases short and J 6 bases short, with 16 bases between. The CDR3: CASSYPEGLGHEKLFF. The CDR3 bases are TGTGCCAGCAGTTACCCCGAGGGCTTAGGACATGAAAAACTGTTTTTT.

The CDR3 protein is CASKTENTEAFF. In DNA form, the CDR3 reads TGTGCCAGTAAGACAGAGAACACTGAAGCTTTCTTT. The chain uses TRBV19 and TRBJ1-1, with a possible D match to TRBD1 (5 bases). The CDR3 has 12 amino acids. In germline, CDR1 is LNHDA, CDR2 SQIVND (reference sequence). The V and J ends lost 7 bases and 1 base respectively, with 7 bases between them.

This clone was counted between two and nine times. The chain joins TRBV28 to TRBJ2-7, with 7 bases identical to TRBD1. CDR1 and CDR2 from the germline V gene are MDHEN and SYDVKM. There are 12 residues in the CDR3. CDR3 amino acids: CGTGQNEGEQYF. The CDR3 region has the DNA TGTGGGACGGGACAGAATGAGGGCGAGCAGTACTTC.

This chain connects TRBV5-1 to TRBJ1-1, with D possibly TRBD1 on 5 matching bases. The CDR3 runs 15 residues. V was pared by 3 bases and J by 1 base, with 13 bases between. Germline loops: CDR1 SGHRS, CDR2 YFSETQ. Here the CDR3 DNA reads TGCGCCAGCAGCTCCGACGGGCAGGGGAACACTGAAGCTTTCTTT. Translation gives CASSSDGQGNTEAFF. The entire variable domain, with the rest obtained from reference TRBV5-1 and TRBJ1-1, is as follows: KAGVTQTPRYLIKTRGQQVTLSCSPISGHRSVSWYQQTPGQGLQFLFEYFSETQRNKGNFPGRFSGRQFSNSRSEMNVSTLELGDSALYLCASSSDGQGNTEAFFGQGTRLTVV.

In its sample, this clone was seen a few times. This chain connects TRBV5-1 to TRBJ1-3; perhaps TRBD1 as D (6 bases). The CDR3 is 16 residues long. The germline V gene has CDR1 SGHRS and CDR2 YFSETQ. V was clipped by 4 bases and J by 1 base, with 15 bases between them. The DNA for the CDR3 is TGCGCCAGCAGCGGTACAGGGACGGGGTCTGGAAACACCATATATTTT. This codes for CASSGTGTGSGNTIYF.